These T cell receptor beta chains were read from a single sample in a study of blood T cell repertoires in COVID-19. Sequencing used immunoSEQ multiplex PCR; TCRdb keeps in-frame clones, though not all of them. The sample consists of some 73,000 clones, about 89% of them appearing once. Sequenced input: peripheral blood. Every receptor here comes from a woman aged 60-70 years with acute or convalescent COVID-19. Each CDR3 is given with its conserved first and last residue. D genes are given only for firm matches. Only part of the rows carry a size: once, few, many, or a class if the clone is expanded.

v_gene: TRBV28; j_gene: TRBJ2-5; d_gene: TRBD2; abundance: once; CDR3nt: TGTGCCAGCAGTCCCCAGACTAGCGGGGAGGAGACCCAGTACTTC; CDR3aa: CASSPQTSGEETQYF
v_gene: TRBV27; j_gene: TRBJ2-1; d_gene: TRBD2; abundance: NA; CDR3nt: TGTGCCAGCAGTTTGAGGACTAGCGGGTACAATGAGCAGTTCTTC; CDR3aa: CASSLRTSGYNEQFF
v_gene: TRBV6-6; j_gene: TRBJ1-4; d_gene: TRBD1; abundance: NA; CDR3nt: TGTGCCAGCAGACGGGACAGGCGGGACGAGGGTGAAAAACTGTTTTTT; CDR3aa: CASRRDRRDEGEKLFF
v_gene: TRBV23-1; j_gene: TRBJ1-6; d_gene: TRBD1; abundance: NA; CDR3nt: TGCGCCGCTGGAAGCCAGGGGGCTTCTGGAAATTCACCCCTCCACTTT; CDR3aa: CAAGSQGASGNSPLHF
v_gene: TRBV7-9; j_gene: TRBJ1-4; d_gene: NA; abundance: NA; CDR3nt: TGTGCCAGCAGCACTAACGGGGCAACTAATGAAAAACTGTTTTTT; CDR3aa: CASSTNGATNEKLFF
v_gene: TRBV2; j_gene: TRBJ2-5; d_gene: TRBD2; abundance: NA; CDR3nt: TGTGCCAGCAGTGTAAGCGGGGGGGCCCGAGAGACCCAGTACTTC; CDR3aa: CASSVSGGARETQYF
v_gene: TRBV5-4; j_gene: TRBJ1-6; d_gene: NA; abundance: NA; CDR3nt: TGTGCCAGCAGCTTGGAAGGGAGGTCACCCCTCCACTTT; CDR3aa: CASSLEGRSPLHF
v_gene: TRBV5-8; j_gene: TRBJ2-7; d_gene: TRBD2; abundance: NA; CDR3nt: TGTGCCAGCAGCTTTGGACTAGCGGGGACCTACGAGCAGTACTTC; CDR3aa: CASSFGLAGTYEQYF
v_gene: TRBV7-3; j_gene: TRBJ2-4; d_gene: NA; abundance: NA; CDR3nt: TGTGCCAGCAGCTTAACCGGAGGGCCCAAAAACATTCAGTACTTC; CDR3aa: CASSLTGGPKNIQYF
v_gene: TRBV4-1; j_gene: TRBJ2-3; d_gene: NA; abundance: NA; CDR3nt: TGCGCCAGCAGCCACGGCGGGGGCAGTACGCAGTATTTT; CDR3aa: CASSHGGGSTQYF
v_gene: TRBV12-3/TRBV12-4; j_gene: TRBJ1-2; d_gene: NA; abundance: NA; CDR3nt: TGTGCCAGCAGTTACGAGGCTGACTATGGCTACACCTTC; CDR3aa: CASSYEADYGYTF
v_gene: TRBV6-4; j_gene: TRBJ2-2; d_gene: TRBD1; abundance: NA; CDR3nt: TGTGCCAGCAGACGGGACAGGGGGAACACCGGGGAGCTGTTTTTT; CDR3aa: CASRRDRGNTGELFF
v_gene: TRBV5-1; j_gene: TRBJ2-7; d_gene: NA; abundance: NA; CDR3nt: TGCGCCAGCAGCTTGGGGCTCAGCTCCTACGAGCAGTACTTC; CDR3aa: CASSLGLSSYEQYF
v_gene: TRBV12-3/TRBV12-4; j_gene: TRBJ2-3; d_gene: NA; abundance: NA; CDR3nt: TGTGCCAGCAGCCCCGGAGATACGCAGTATTTT; CDR3aa: CASSPGDTQYF
v_gene: TRBV15; j_gene: TRBJ2-7; d_gene: TRBD2; abundance: NA; CDR3nt: TGTGCCACCAGCAGAGATTTAGGGAGGGTCGGCGAGCAGTACTTC; CDR3aa: CATSRDLGRVGEQYF
v_gene: TRBV2; j_gene: TRBJ1-1; d_gene: NA; abundance: NA; CDR3nt: TGTGCCAGCTTCGAATCTGGGGCAGATTTGAACACTGAAGCTTTCTTT; CDR3aa: CASFESGADLNTEAFF
v_gene: TRBV9; j_gene: TRBJ2-3; d_gene: NA; abundance: NA; CDR3nt: TGTGCCAGCAGCCAAACTAGCCCCGGGGATACGCAGTATTTT; CDR3aa: CASSQTSPGDTQYF
v_gene: TRBV15; j_gene: TRBJ2-1; d_gene: TRBD1; abundance: NA; CDR3nt: TGTGCCACCAGCAGACCGGGACAGGGGCACAATGAGCAGTTCTTC; CDR3aa: CATSRPGQGHNEQFF
v_gene: TRBV25-1; j_gene: TRBJ1-4; d_gene: TRBD1; abundance: NA; CDR3nt: TGTGCCAGCAGTGATCCCCCCGGGACAGGGAATGAAAAACTGTTTTTT; CDR3aa: CASSDPPGTGNEKLFF
v_gene: TRBV29-1; j_gene: TRBJ1-2; d_gene: TRBD1; abundance: NA; CDR3nt: TGCAGCGTTTGGCTGGGCCCACAGGGGGCGAGAGATGGCTACACCTTC; CDR3aa: CSVWLGPQGARDGYTF
v_gene: TRBV18; j_gene: TRBJ2-5; d_gene: TRBD1; abundance: NA; CDR3nt: TGTGCCAGCTCACCAACCACAGGGGTGCAAGAGACCCAGTACTTC; CDR3aa: CASSPTTGVQETQYF
v_gene: TRBV2; j_gene: TRBJ2-7; d_gene: NA; abundance: NA; CDR3nt: TGTGCCAGCAGTGAAGCGCTGGTGAGGTACGAGCAGTACTTC; CDR3aa: CASSEALVRYEQYF
v_gene: TRBV2; j_gene: TRBJ2-1; d_gene: TRBD1; abundance: NA; CDR3nt: TGTGCCAGCAGTCGGGACAGGGGGCGCGATGAGCAGTTCTTC; CDR3aa: CASSRDRGRDEQFF
v_gene: TRBV9; j_gene: TRBJ1-1; d_gene: NA; abundance: NA; CDR3nt: TGTGCCAGCAGCCCTCTGGGGGGGGCAGACACTGAAGCTTTCTTT; CDR3aa: CASSPLGGADTEAFF
v_gene: TRBV5-1; j_gene: TRBJ1-2; d_gene: NA; abundance: NA; CDR3nt: TGCGCCAGCAGCCTTCCGGGGGGCTATGGCTACACCTTC; CDR3aa: CASSLPGGYGYTF
v_gene: TRBV6-6; j_gene: TRBJ1-5; d_gene: NA; abundance: few; CDR3nt: TGTGCCAGCAGTTACTCTATTAGCAATCAGCCCCAGCATTTT; CDR3aa: CASSYSISNQPQHF
v_gene: TRBV6-5; j_gene: TRBJ2-7; d_gene: TRBD1; abundance: NA; CDR3nt: TGTGCCAGCAGATCCGGGACAGGGTCGGACGAGCAGTACTTC; CDR3aa: CASRSGTGSDEQYF
v_gene: TRBV24-1; j_gene: TRBJ1-3; d_gene: TRBD1; abundance: once; CDR3nt: TGTGCCACCAGTGATTCCACCCGGGGACAGGGCTCTGGAAACACCATATATTTT; CDR3aa: CATSDSTRGQGSGNTIYF
v_gene: TRBV20-1; j_gene: TRBJ1-1; d_gene: TRBD1; abundance: NA; CDR3nt: TGCAGTGCTAGTACGGGGACAGGCCGAACTGAAGCTTTCTTT; CDR3aa: CSASTGTGRTEAFF
v_gene: TRBV6-2/TRBV6-3; j_gene: TRBJ1-5; d_gene: TRBD1; abundance: few; CDR3nt: TGTGCCAGCAGTTACTACAGGGGGCGGTCTCAGGATCAGCCCCAGCATTTT; CDR3aa: CASSYYRGRSQDQPQHF
v_gene: TRBV6-1; j_gene: TRBJ1-2; d_gene: NA; abundance: NA; CDR3nt: TGTGCCAGCAGTGAGGGGCAAGGCGGCTATGGCTACACCTTC; CDR3aa: CASSEGQGGYGYTF
v_gene: TRBV29-1; j_gene: TRBJ2-1; d_gene: TRBD2; abundance: NA; CDR3nt: TGCAGCGTTGTAAAACTAGCGGGGGGGAATGAGCAGTTCTTC; CDR3aa: CSVVKLAGGNEQFF
v_gene: TRBV10-3; j_gene: TRBJ1-1; d_gene: TRBD1; abundance: once; CDR3nt: TGTGCCATCAGTGACCTAGACAGGGGGAACACTGAAGCTTTCTTT; CDR3aa: CAISDLDRGNTEAFF
v_gene: TRBV6-5; j_gene: TRBJ1-3; d_gene: TRBD1; abundance: NA; CDR3nt: TGTGCCAGCGCTAGACAGGGACCAGGAAACACCATATATTTT; CDR3aa: CASARQGPGNTIYF
v_gene: TRBV5-5; j_gene: TRBJ2-6; d_gene: NA; abundance: once; CDR3nt: TGTGCCAGCAGCCCAGGGAGGGGGAGCTCTGGGGCCAACGTCCTGACTTTC; CDR3aa: CASSPGRGSSGANVLTF
v_gene: TRBV10-3; j_gene: TRBJ1-1; d_gene: TRBD1; abundance: NA; CDR3nt: TGTGCCATCAGTGAGGAGGGGGCGGACACTGAAGCTTTCTTT; CDR3aa: CAISEEGADTEAFF
v_gene: TRBV2; j_gene: TRBJ1-5; d_gene: TRBD1; abundance: NA; CDR3nt: TGTGCCAGCAGTTTGGGACAGAGGCTCAATCAGCCCCAGCATTTT; CDR3aa: CASSLGQRLNQPQHF
v_gene: TRBV6-2/TRBV6-3; j_gene: TRBJ1-5; d_gene: NA; abundance: NA; CDR3nt: TGTGCCAGCAGTAGGGGGGGTCAGCCCCAGCATTTT; CDR3aa: CASSRGGQPQHF
v_gene: TRBV2; j_gene: TRBJ2-5; d_gene: TRBD1; abundance: NA; CDR3nt: TGTGCCAGCAGTGCCCCGGACAGGCCCCAAGAGACCCAGTACTTC; CDR3aa: CASSAPDRPQETQYF
v_gene: TRBV21-1; j_gene: TRBJ1-5; d_gene: NA; abundance: NA; CDR3nt: TGTGCCAGCAGCACCCTTACAGGTTATAGCAATCAGCCCCAGCATTTT; CDR3aa: CASSTLTGYSNQPQHF
v_gene: TRBV5-1; j_gene: TRBJ2-1; d_gene: TRBD1; abundance: NA; CDR3nt: TGCGCCAGCAGCATACAGGGGGGCTCCTACAATGAGCAGTTCTTC; CDR3aa: CASSIQGGSYNEQFF
v_gene: TRBV5-5; j_gene: TRBJ1-2; d_gene: TRBD1; abundance: NA; CDR3nt: TGTGCCAGCAGCTTAAGGGACAGGGGAGCTTTATTCTATGGCTACACCTTC; CDR3aa: CASSLRDRGALFYGYTF
v_gene: TRBV5-1; j_gene: TRBJ1-2; d_gene: NA; abundance: once; CDR3nt: TGCGCCAGCAGGGTTGAGGTGCAGGGGCCTGGCTACACCTTC; CDR3aa: CASRVEVQGPGYTF
v_gene: TRBV10-3; j_gene: TRBJ2-3; d_gene: TRBD2; abundance: NA; CDR3nt: TGTGCCATCAGTGAGTCGACTAGCCCCAGCACAGATACGCAGTATTTT; CDR3aa: CAISESTSPSTDTQYF
v_gene: TRBV7-9; j_gene: TRBJ1-5; d_gene: TRBD1; abundance: once; CDR3nt: TGTGCCAGCAGCCTTTCAGGGGGCAGCAATCAGCCCCAGCATTTT; CDR3aa: CASSLSGGSNQPQHF
v_gene: TRBV5-4; j_gene: TRBJ2-3; d_gene: NA; abundance: NA; CDR3nt: TGTGCCAGCAGCGTGCCGACAGAGCGGGCGACAGATACGCAGTATTTT; CDR3aa: CASSVPTERATDTQYF